The 21 T cell receptor beta chains below were found in one sample sequenced in a study of T-cell memory formation after mild COVID-19. TCRdb used MiXCR to reprocess the 5' RACE reads, holding one entry per CDR3 protein. Here the sample spans over 250,000 distinct CDR3 sequences, 15% to 20% being singletons. Sequencing input: PBMCs or a T cell subset sorted from them (not recorded which). The receptors derive from a man aged 18 to 35 who had mild COVID-19 (a few samples of this study predate the infection). Cell type and time point are not known.

Remarks on this clonotype: This may be a read error: a much more frequent sequence differs by one nucleotide. CDR3 sequence: CASSLGANAEAFF. The DNA for the CDR3 is TGTGCCAGCAGCTTAGGGGCGAACGCTGAAGCTTTCTTT. This chain links TRBV11-2 with TRBJ1-1, with no clear D. This CDR3 region has 13 residues. Germline V gene data show CDR1 as SGHAT and CDR2 as FQNNGV. The whole variable domain, remainder taken from reference TRBV11-2 and TRBJ1-1, is EAGVAQSPRYKIIEKRQSVAFWCNPISGHATLYWYQQILGQGPKLLIQFQNNGVVDDSQLPKDRFSAERLKGVDSTLKIQPAKLEDSAVYLCASSLGANAEAFFGQGTRLTVV.

V gene TRBV20-1 combines with J gene TRBJ2-4, with TRBD1 matching over 8 bases. The germline V gene encodes CDR1 DFQATT and CDR2 SNEGSKA (reference sequence). Trimming at V came to 2 bases and at J to 5 bases, leaving 8 bases not matched to a gene. The CDR3 covers 15 residues. CDR3 DNA sequence: TGCAGTGCTAGAAGAGGAGGACAGGGAGAAAACATTCAGTACTTC. It encodes CSARRGGQGENIQYF.

This CDR3 reads CASSLESGPRGGELFF. The CDR3, as DNA: TGTGCCAGCAGCTTAGAGTCCGGGCCCCGAGGCGGGGAGCTGTTTTTT. The rearrangement uses TRBV11-1 and TRBJ2-2, with D uncertain. The V end was cut by 1 base, the J end by 7 bases, with 16 bases between. Per germline, CDR1 SGHAT and CDR2 FQDESV (reference sequence). The CDR3 length is 16 residues.

The gene calls are TRBV20-1 and TRBJ1-5, with 7 bases fitting TRBD1. Germline V gene lookup returns CDR1 DFQATT and CDR2 SNEGSKA (reference sequence). Trimming cost V 6 bases and J 1 base; bases outside gene matches: 12. The CDR3 consists of 16 residues. CDR3 region: CSAAGTAQGSNQPQHF. The CDR3 nucleotides read TGCAGTGCCGCCGGGACAGCCCAGGGCAGCAATCAGCCCCAGCATTTT.

This clonotype came up many times. This chain uses TRBV7-8 with TRBJ1-2; D remains ambiguous. This CDR3 has 16 residues. Trimming took off 1 base at V and 6 bases at J, with 18 bases between the two ends. Germline V lookup: CDR1 SGHVS, CDR2 FQNEAQ. CDR3 DNA: TGTGCCAGCAGCTTAGGCGGAGCGCGGCCTTCTGATGGCTACACCTTC. Its translation: CASSLGGARPSDGYTF.

This clonotype was observed a few times. The chain joins TRBV12-5 to TRBJ2-7, with a possible D match to TRBD1 (7 bases). Germline values: CDR1 LGHNT, CDR2 FRNRAP. V gave up 5 bases and J gave up 7 bases, with 21 bases separating them. The CDR3 consists of 15 residues. This chain's CDR3 is CASGPQGGLKTEQYF. CDR3 nucleotides: TGTGCTAGTGGTCCCCAGGGGGGTCTCAAGACGGAGCAGTACTTC.

A few counts support this clonotype. V gene TRBV5-6 combines with J gene TRBJ2-3, with 7 bases identical to TRBD1. The germline gives CDR1 SGHDT, CDR2 YYEEEE. The CDR3 length is 15 residues. V gave up 4 bases and J gave up 2 bases; unmatched junction bases: 7. This chain's CDR3 is CASSGDRVITDTQYF. The CDR3 DNA follows: TGTGCCAGCAGCGGAGACAGGGTGATCACAGATACGCAGTATTTT. The entire variable domain, with the rest obtained from reference TRBV5-6 and TRBJ2-3, is as follows: DAGVTQSPTHLIKTRGQQVTLRCSPKSGHDTVSWYQQALGQGPQFIFQYYEEEERQRGNFPDRFSGHQFPNYSSELNVNALLLGDSALYLCASSGDRVITDTQYFGPGTRLTVL.

V usage is TRBV20-1 and J usage is TRBJ2-5, with D hard to call. The germline V gene encodes CDR1 DFQATT and CDR2 SNEGSKA (reference sequence). Trimming left V 4 bases short and J 1 base short, with 10 bases between. The CDR3 spans 13 residues. The CDR3, as DNA: TGCAGTGCTACCCACTCGATCCAAGAGACCCAGTACTTC. It specifies CSATHSIQETQYF.

The sample holds a few counts of this clonotype. The rearrangement uses TRBV28 and TRBJ1-5; 9 bases fit TRBD1. Looked up from germline, CDR1 is MDHEN and CDR2 is SYDVKM. This CDR3 has 16 amino acids. Unmatched junction bases numbered 15, after V lost 5 bases and J lost 10 bases. For the CDR3, the DNA is TGTGCCAGCAGTCCAACCGGGACAGGGCCAAATCGACCCCAGCATTTT. Translating gives CASSPTGTGPNRPQHF.

This clonotype was seen a few times. This sequence joins TRBV7-2 and TRBJ2-7; D is unclear. Trimming shortened V by 3 bases and J by 8 bases, and 20 bases separated the two germline ends. Looked up from germline, CDR1 is SGHTA and CDR2 is FQGNSA. There are 15 residues in the CDR3. The CDR3 loop reads CASSLLQSRPLKQYF. CDR3 nucleotides: TGTGCCAGCAGCTTGTTACAATCGCGACCGCTGAAGCAGTACTTC.

The chain is built from TRBV3-1 and TRBJ1-1; maybe TRBD1 (6 bases). Germline V CDR1 and CDR2: LGHDT, YNNKEL (reference sequence). V lost 6 bases, J lost 2 bases, and 13 bases lay in between. There are 14 residues in the CDR3. The CDR3 here is CASRLQGENTEAFF. CDR3 bases: TGTGCCAGCAGACTACAGGGAGAAAACACTGAAGCTTTCTTT.

Ten or more counts support this clonotype. This chain links TRBV14 with TRBJ2-1; 8 nucleotides agree with TRBD2. V was clipped by 4 bases and J by 2 bases; unmatched bases: 16. The CDR3 covers 19 residues. CDR1 is SGHDN and CDR2 is FVKESK in the germline V gene. The CDR3 sequence is CASSRPEGSGVSPYNEQFF. The DNA for the CDR3 is TGTGCCAGCAGCCGCCCGGAGGGTAGCGGGGTTTCGCCCTACAATGAGCAGTTCTTC. The variable domain in full, completed from reference TRBV14 and TRBJ2-1, reads EAGVTQFPSHSVIEKGQTVTLRCDPISGHDNLYWYRRVMGKEIKFLLHFVKESKQDESGMPNNRFLAERTGGTYSTLKVQPAELEDSGVYFCASSRPEGSGVSPYNEQFFGPGTRLTVL.

This clonotype has only a few counts. This chain connects TRBV6-5 to TRBJ1-2; perhaps TRBD1 as D (6 bases). V lost 6 bases to trimming and J lost 1 base, with 15 bases between them. CDR1 and CDR2 (germline): MNHEY, SVGAGI. The CDR3 spans 15 residues. The CDR3 nucleotides are TGTGCCAGCAGGGGGACCGGACAGCTTAACTATGGCTACACCTTC. It specifies CASRGTGQLNYGYTF.

This chain joins TRBV5-1 and TRBJ2-2; possible D gene TRBD1, 5 bases. CDR3 length equals 13 residues. The germline CDR1 and CDR2 sequences are SGHRS and YFSETQ. The V end was cut by 0 bases, the J end by 7 bases, with 7 bases between. The CDR3 DNA is TGCGCCAGCAGCTTGGGGCAGGGCGGGGAGCTGTTTTTT. Residues: CASSLGQGGELFF.

The chain has TRBV7-3 and TRBJ2-2; D is possibly TRBD1 or TRBD2 (5 bases each). Looked up from germline, CDR1 is SGHTA and CDR2 is FQGTGA. CDR3 size: 16 residues. V was cut by 0 bases and J by 7 bases, with 15 bases left in between. The CDR3 region is CASSLTGPPRRGELFF. In DNA, the CDR3 is TGTGCCAGCAGCTTAACGGGACCCCCTCGTCGCGGGGAGCTGTTTTTT.

This clonotype was seen a handful of times. J is TRBJ2-5 and V is TRBV5-4; 13 bases line up with TRBD2. V lost 4 bases, J lost 5 bases, and 8 bases stayed unmatched. This CDR3 has 16 residues. Germline assignment: CDR1 SGHNT and CDR2 YYREEE (reference sequence). The CDR3 region is CASSQGLAGEGETQYF. The CDR3 DNA is TGTGCCAGCAGCCAAGGACTAGCGGGGGAGGGTGAGACCCAGTACTTC.

The chain couples TRBV3-1 to TRBJ1-5; perhaps TRBD1 as D (6 bases). This CDR3 has 16 residues. V was shortened by 1 base and J by 3 bases, with 13 bases between the two germline ends. Germline V CDR1 and CDR2: LGHDT, YNNKEL (reference sequence). The CDR3 nucleotides read TGTGCCAGCAGCCAAGCTTCCCCAGGGGCCAATCAGCCCCAGCATTTT. It yields the protein CASSQASPGANQPQHF. Supplemented by reference TRBV3-1 and TRBJ1-5, the full variable domain reads DTAVSQTPKYLVTQMGNDKSIKCEQNLGHDTMYWYKQDSKKFLKIMFSYNNKELIINETVPNRFSPKSPDKAHLNLHINSLELGDSAVYFCASSQASPGANQPQHFGDGTRLSIL.

This clonotype was observed at least ten times. The junction and the germline gene differ at one end; a read error may be behind it. The genes are TRBV9 and TRBJ2-1; the D is unclear. CDR3 length equals 12 residues. Looked up from germline, CDR1 is SGDLS and CDR2 is YYNGEE. The CDR3 region is CASSVNYNEQFF. In DNA form, the CDR3 reads TGCGCCAGCAGTGTAAATTACAATGAGCAGTTCTTC.

V is TRBV5-1 and J is TRBJ1-1, with 7 bases aligning to TRBD1. There are 15 residues in the CDR3. CDR1 and CDR2 (germline): SGHRS, YFSETQ. V shed 2 bases and J 0 bases; nucleotides not matched to a gene: 4. The CDR3: CASSFGTAMNTEAFF. The CDR3 DNA sequence: TGCGCCAGCAGCTTCGGGACAGCTATGAACACTGAAGCTTTCTTT.

The V gene is TRBV20-1, the J gene TRBJ1-1; D not certain. Germline V gene sequence: CDR1 DFQATT, CDR2 SNEGSKA (reference sequence). The V gene lost 0 bases and the J gene lost 4 bases, with 21 bases spanning the gap. CDR3 size: 17 residues. The chain's CDR3 is CSARENPTGRPATEAFF. The CDR3 DNA follows: TGCAGTGCTAGAGAAAATCCTACCGGGCGCCCCGCCACTGAAGCTTTCTTT.

Only a few counts were recorded for this clonotype. This chain uses TRBV13 with TRBJ2-1, with a weak D call TRBD2 (5 bases). The CDR3 length is 12 residues. Germline values: CDR1 PRHDT, CDR2 FYEKMQ (reference sequence). Between the trimmed V and J ends, which lost 8 bases and 8 bases, there was a span of 13 bases. CDR3 residues: CASAGDGDEQFF. The CDR3, as DNA: TGTGCCAGCGCCGGAGACGGGGATGAGCAGTTCTTC.